A selection of T cell receptor beta chains follows, all from one sample in a study of T cell responses to AZD1222 COVID-19 vaccine. Data came from immunoSEQ multiplex PCR; TCRdb stores just in-frame clones and leaves some out. Of more than 95,000 clones listed, approximately 91% are singletons. Sequenced here: peripheral blood, sampled on day 0 of AZD1222 vaccination. The receptors originated from an adult in good health. Each CDR3 is given without its conserved first and last residue.

CDR3 protein	V gene	J gene
ASSRPNSGNTIY	TRBV11-1	TRBJ1-3
ASSLEGTYNEQF	TRBV7-6	TRBJ2-1
AWSVWTGSGRYGYT	TRBV30	TRBJ1-2
ASSLGGGLGGQRDTQY	TRBV11-3	TRBJ2-3
ASRDMNAGELF	TRBV2	TRBJ2-2
ASRLLVGDPSPQY	TRBV6-5	TRBJ2-5
ASSPNWSGEQY	TRBV14	TRBJ2-7
ASSLTQGLGNTIY	TRBV7-2	TRBJ1-3
ASSVPVAGRSYNEQF	TRBV7-9	TRBJ2-1
ASRGPGQSMDGYT	TRBV6-5	TRBJ1-2
ASSLTPSPRGGSPLH	TRBV27	TRBJ1-6
AISETSTGIAEAF	TRBV10-3	TRBJ1-1
ASSKKWWREQY	TRBV21-1	TRBJ2-7
ASSPGDRVYTEAF	TRBV18	TRBJ1-1
ASSPQGRGATEAF	TRBV11-2	TRBJ1-1
ASSVVGSGGDTSDTQY	TRBV9	TRBJ2-3
ASSPDSHEQY	TRBV18	TRBJ2-7
ASSRDRGRGANYGYT	TRBV5-1	TRBJ1-2
ASSQDLRASRYNEQF	TRBV3-1/TRBV3-2	TRBJ2-1
ASSTRQGHQETQY	TRBV3-1/TRBV3-2	TRBJ2-5
ARTRGQSSGNTIY	TRBV11-3	TRBJ1-3
AMGQGSTEAF	TRBV10-3	TRBJ1-1
ASSPTEASYNEQF	TRBV11-3	TRBJ2-1
ASSLSTGPHLSYGYT	TRBV19	TRBJ1-2
ASSLFPGNSYEQY	TRBV7-8	TRBJ2-7
ASSPPERQKNIQY	TRBV18	TRBJ2-4
AISDRGTEAF	TRBV10-3	TRBJ1-1
ASSITNTGELF	TRBV10-1	TRBJ2-2
AWSVQSSGDTYEQY	TRBV30	TRBJ2-7